This entry describes one TCR beta chain. Per the original methods: Using reference gene primer amplification, nucleated cell counts were estimated. TCRdb's copy holds only in-frame clones and misses some; the assay was immunoSEQ multiplex PCR. The DNA was the basis for D and trimming; V, J and clone size are from that table. The table has roughly 120,000 clones, approximately 80% seen once. The sample is drawn from a study of blood T cell repertoires in COVID-19. Study context: The cDNA or gDNA used as material had been derived from T cells, B-cell-depleted T cells, or PBMCs.

Germline loops: CDR1 SNHLY, CDR2 FYNNEI. V trimming: 9 bases; J trimming: 0 bases; junction bases outside the gene matches: 10. The CDR3 runs to 16 residues. The clonotype originates from a man aged 70 or older with acute or convalescent COVID-19. This chain links TRBV2 with TRBJ2-1; 8 bases map to TRBD2. Sequencing was done on a sample of peripheral blood. The CDR3 sequence is CASCPKRGSSYNEQFF. The CDR3 nucleotides read TGTGCCAGTTGCCCTAAGCGGGGGAGCTCCTACAATGAGCAGTTCTTC.